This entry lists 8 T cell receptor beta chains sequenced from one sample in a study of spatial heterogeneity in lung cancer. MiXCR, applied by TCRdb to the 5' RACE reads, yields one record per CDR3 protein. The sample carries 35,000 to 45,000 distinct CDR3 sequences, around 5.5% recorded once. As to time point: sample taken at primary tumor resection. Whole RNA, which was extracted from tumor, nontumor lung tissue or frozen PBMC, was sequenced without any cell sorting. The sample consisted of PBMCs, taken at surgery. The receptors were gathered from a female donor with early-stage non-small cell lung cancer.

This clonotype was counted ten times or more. The CDR3 DNA reads as TGTGCCAGCAGCGCAACAGGGAACACCGGGGAGCTGTTTTTT. Translation: CASSATGNTGELFF. The V gene is TRBV11-2, the J gene TRBJ2-2, with D maybe TRBD1 (5 bases). Per germline, CDR1 SGHAT and CDR2 FQNNGV. There are 14 residues in the CDR3. With 5 bases removed from V and 1 base from J, the gap between germline ends came to 8 bases.

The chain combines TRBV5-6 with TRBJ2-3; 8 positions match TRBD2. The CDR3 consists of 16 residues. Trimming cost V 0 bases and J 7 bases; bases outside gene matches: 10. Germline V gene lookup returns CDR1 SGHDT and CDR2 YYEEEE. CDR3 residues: CASSLAGRAEAHTQYF. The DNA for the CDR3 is TGTGCCAGCAGCTTGGCCGGGAGGGCCGAAGCCCATACGCAGTATTTT.

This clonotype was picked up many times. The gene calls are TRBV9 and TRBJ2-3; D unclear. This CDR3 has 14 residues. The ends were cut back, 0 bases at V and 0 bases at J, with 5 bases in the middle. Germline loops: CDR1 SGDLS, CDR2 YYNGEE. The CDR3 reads CASSVDRSTDTQYF. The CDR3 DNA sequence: TGTGCCAGCAGCGTAGATCGGAGCACAGATACGCAGTATTTT. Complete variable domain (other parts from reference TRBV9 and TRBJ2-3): DSGVTQTPKHLITATGQRVTLRCSPRSGDLSVYWYQQSLDQGLQFLIQYYNGEERAKGNILERFSAQQFPDLHSELNLSSLELGDSALYFCASSVDRSTDTQYFGPGTRLTVL.

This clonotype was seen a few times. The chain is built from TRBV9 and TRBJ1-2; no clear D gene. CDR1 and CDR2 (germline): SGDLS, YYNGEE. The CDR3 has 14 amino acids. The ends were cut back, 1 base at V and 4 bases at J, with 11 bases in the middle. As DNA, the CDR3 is TGTGCCAGCAGCGTACCAGGTTCCCCCTATGGCTACACCTTC. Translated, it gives CASSVPGSPYGYTF.

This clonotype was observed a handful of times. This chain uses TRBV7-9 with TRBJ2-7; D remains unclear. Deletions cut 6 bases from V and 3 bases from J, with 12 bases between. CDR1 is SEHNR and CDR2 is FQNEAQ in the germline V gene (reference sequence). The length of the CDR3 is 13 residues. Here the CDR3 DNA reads TGTGCCAGCAGTCAAGGTAATTTCTACGAGCAGTACTTC. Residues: CASSQGNFYEQYF.

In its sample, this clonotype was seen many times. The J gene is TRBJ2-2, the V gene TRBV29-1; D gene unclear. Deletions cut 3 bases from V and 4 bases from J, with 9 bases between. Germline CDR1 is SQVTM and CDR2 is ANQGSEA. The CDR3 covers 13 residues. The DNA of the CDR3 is TGCAGCGTTGATGCCGGGCTCACCGGGGAGCTGTTTTTT. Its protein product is CSVDAGLTGELFF.

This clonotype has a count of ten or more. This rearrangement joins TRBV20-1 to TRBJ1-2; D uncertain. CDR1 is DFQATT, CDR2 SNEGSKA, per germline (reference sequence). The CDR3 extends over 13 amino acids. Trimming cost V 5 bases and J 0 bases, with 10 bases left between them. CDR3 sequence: CSAVQLANYGYTF. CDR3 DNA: TGCAGTGCTGTACAGTTAGCTAACTATGGCTACACCTTC.

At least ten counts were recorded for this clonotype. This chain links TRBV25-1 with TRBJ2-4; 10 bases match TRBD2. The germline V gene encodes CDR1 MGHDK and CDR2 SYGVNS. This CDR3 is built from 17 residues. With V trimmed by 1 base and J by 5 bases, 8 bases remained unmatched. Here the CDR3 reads CASSEFSLTSGENIQYF. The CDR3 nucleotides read TGTGCCAGCAGTGAATTCTCCTTAACTAGCGGGGAAAACATTCAGTACTTC.